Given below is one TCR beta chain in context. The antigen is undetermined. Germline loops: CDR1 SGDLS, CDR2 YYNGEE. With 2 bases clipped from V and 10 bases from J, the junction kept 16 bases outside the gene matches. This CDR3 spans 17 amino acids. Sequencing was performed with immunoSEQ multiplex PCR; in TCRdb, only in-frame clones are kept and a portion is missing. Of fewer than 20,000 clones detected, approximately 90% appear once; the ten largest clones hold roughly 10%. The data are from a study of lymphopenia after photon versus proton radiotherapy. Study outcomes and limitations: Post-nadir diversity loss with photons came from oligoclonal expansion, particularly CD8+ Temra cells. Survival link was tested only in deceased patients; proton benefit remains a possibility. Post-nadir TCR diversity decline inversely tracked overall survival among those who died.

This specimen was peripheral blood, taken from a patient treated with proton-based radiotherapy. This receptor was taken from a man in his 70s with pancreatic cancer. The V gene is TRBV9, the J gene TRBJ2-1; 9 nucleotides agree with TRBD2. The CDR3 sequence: CASSVLIGPSGNDEQFF. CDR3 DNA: TGTGCCAGCAGCGTCCTTATAGGGCCTAGCGGGAATGACGAGCAGTTCTTC. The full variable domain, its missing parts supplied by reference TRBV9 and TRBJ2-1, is DSGVTQTPKHLITATGQRVTLRCSPRSGDLSVYWYQQSLDQGLQFLIQYYNGEERAKGNILERFSAQQFPDLHSELNLSSLELGDSALYFCASSVLIGPSGNDEQFFGPGTRLTVL.